This TCR beta chain comes out of a study of Graves' ophthalmopathy and Graves' hyperthyroidism. Under 3 months in duration, the ophthalmopathy in affected donors had moderate-to-severe activity, CAS ≥3 and NOSPECS ≥4. Germline values: CDR1 SEHNR, CDR2 FQNEAQ (reference sequence). This CDR3 contains 15 residues. J was trimmed by 9 bases and V by 1 base; bases with no gene match: 4. This clonotype was counted at least ten times. Its antigen is as yet unknown. Amplification of TCR beta CDR3 regions used RNA transcripts. The first round was an RT-PCR with HTBI primers, and the second round was a multiplex PCR. TCRdb fed the multiplex PCR reads into MiXCR, producing one record per CDR3 protein. This sample has roughly 500,000 distinct CDR3 sequences, with around 14% found just once. Study findings and constraints: Also, most clonotypes expanded in the thyroid above 0.001 frequency appeared in blood.

This TCR was sampled from a woman aged 25-40 years with Graves' ophthalmopathy. V and J are TRBV7-9 and TRBJ1-6; TRBD1 matches at 9 bases. The sequenced sample was blood. The CDR3 loop is CASSLDTGGGSPLHF. In DNA form, the CDR3 reads TGTGCCAGCAGCTTAGACACAGGGGGCGGTTCACCCCTCCACTTT.